This record concerns one TCR beta chain sequence. Its antigen remains unknown. Following RNA extraction, reverse transcription yielded cDNA that acted as the sequencing template. Assay used: immunoSEQ multiplex PCR; TCRdb lists only in-frame clones, some missing. This sample has around 270,000 clones, with roughly 60% found just once. The record originates from a study of CD8+ T cells in alopecia areata. Notes on the study in general: Affected scalp, especially in alopecia totalis/universalis, had a higher clonality than normal scalp did.

Treatment indicated: oral pan-JAK inhibitor, 5-10 mg twice daily. Researchers gathered lesional scalp punch biopsies and peripheral blood from patients with alopecia areata. Germline V CDR1 and CDR2: MNHEY, SMNVEV (reference sequence). The CDR3 spans 17 residues. Trimming removed 5 bases at V and 0 bases at J, with 16 bases between. This TCR was sampled from a human donor with alopecia areata. Specimen: CD4+ T cells sorted from blood, collected at week 24, from a patient treated with tofacitinib. V and J are TRBV27 and TRBJ2-2; TRBD1 is a possible D gene (5 bases). Here the CDR3 reads CASSRTTYCANTGELFF. CDR3 nucleotides: TGTGCCAGCAGTAGGACAACCTATTGCGCGAACACCGGGGAGCTGTTTTTT.